Each of the 13 T cell receptor beta chains below was sequenced from the same sample in a study of graft-versus-host responses after intestinal transplantation. TCRdb's copy holds only in-frame clones and misses some; the assay was immunoSEQ multiplex PCR. The data contain approximately 19,000 clones, 35% to 45% of them singletons. The source material was alloreactive CD4+ T cells from a mixed lymphocyte reaction culture, sampled before intestinal transplant. The subset was: CFSE-low proliferating T cells sorted from roughly six-day pre-transplant mixed lymphocyte reaction (GvH or HvG direction). Source of these receptors: a human patient who received an intestinal transplant.

The genes are TRBV5-6 and TRBJ2-6, with 10 nucleotides matching TRBD1. J gave up 3 bases and V 1 base, and 10 bases lay outside the gene matches. The CDR3 loop spans 19 amino acids. Germline CDR1 reads SGHDT; CDR2 reads YYEEEE. Here the CDR3 DNA reads TGTGCCAGCAGCTTGATGTGGCGGACAGGGGGGCGTGGGGCCAACGTCCTGACTTTC. Residues: CASSLMWRTGGRGANVLTF.

This clone came up a few times. The chain links TRBV11-1 to TRBJ1-2; D is possibly TRBD1 (5 bases). V gave up 0 bases and J gave up 5 bases, with 7 bases separating them. The germline V gene has CDR1 SGHAT and CDR2 FQDESV (reference sequence). CDR3 size: 13 residues. Written as DNA, the CDR3 is TGTGCCAGCAGCTTAGCCGACAGATATGGCTACACCTTC. As protein: CASSLADRYGYTF.

This clone was seen a few times. This chain links TRBV18 with TRBJ2-1, with D perhaps TRBD2 (6 bases). The CDR3 spans 17 residues. Trimming took off 3 bases at V and 0 bases at J, with 15 bases between the two ends. Germline V gene data show CDR1 as KGHSH and CDR2 as LQKENI. The CDR3 nucleotides are TGTGCCAGCTCACCCCCCACGGGGGATAGCTCCTACAATGAGCAGTTCTTC. Protein sequence: CASSPPTGDSSYNEQFF.

This chain joins TRBV6-5 and TRBJ1-1, with D unclear. In germline, CDR1 is MNHEY, CDR2 SVGAGI. CDR3 length equals 12 residues. Trimming removed 6 bases from V and 8 bases from J, with 13 bases in between. The CDR3 reads CASRTPVSEAFF. Here the CDR3 DNA reads TGTGCCAGCAGAACCCCGGTGAGCGAAGCTTTCTTT.

Only a few counts were recorded for this clone. The gene calls are TRBV7-9 and TRBJ2-1, with 7 positions matching TRBD1. The V segment lost 4 bases and the J segment 1 base; nucleotides outside the gene matches: 7. Germline CDR1 SEHNR, CDR2 FQNEAQ (reference sequence). The CDR3 length is 16 residues. Here the CDR3 reads CASSSTGTESYNEQFF. The CDR3 DNA follows: TGTGCCAGCAGCTCTACCGGGACAGAGTCCTACAATGAGCAGTTCTTC. Filled out from reference TRBV7-9 and TRBJ2-1, the complete variable domain reads DTGVSQNPRHKITKRGQNVTFRCDPISEHNRLYWYRQTLGQGPEFLTYFQNEAQLEKSRLLSDRFSAERPKGSFSTLEIQRTEQGDSAMYLCASSSTGTESYNEQFFGPGTRLTVL.

J is TRBJ2-3 and V is TRBV10-2; 9 bases agree with TRBD2. CDR1 is WSHSY, CDR2 SAAADI, per germline. This CDR3 comprises 14 residues. The junction had 6 bases not matched to a gene; V was cut back by 4 bases and J by 7 bases. The CDR3 DNA is TGCGCCAGCAGTGGGGCTAGCGGGGTGAATACGCAGTATTTT. Amino acids: CASSGASGVNTQYF.

The CDR3 region has the DNA TGTGCCAGCAGTCCCCTAGTGATACGGTACGAGCAGTACTTC. It translates to CASSPLVIRYEQYF. The chain is built from TRBV5-5 and TRBJ2-5; D is undetermined. Near its end, the DNA agrees better with TRBJ2-7, so the J call may be wrong. The germline CDR1 and CDR2 sequences are SGHKS and YYEKEE (reference sequence). The CDR3 loop spans 14 amino acids.

The CDR3 DNA sequence: TGTGCCAGCAAAACACGGGGACAGGGGGAGACCCAGTACTTC. Its translation is CASKTRGQGETQYF. This chain uses TRBV6-5 with TRBJ2-5; TRBD1 matches 10 bases. The germline V gene encodes CDR1 MNHEY and CDR2 SVGAGI. The CDR3 is 14 residues long. V was clipped by 7 bases and J by 5 bases; unmatched bases: 7.

This clone came up once. J is TRBJ2-7 and V is TRBV11-3, with 9 bases identical to TRBD1. The CDR3 covers 15 residues. The germline V gene has CDR1 SGHNT and CDR2 YENEEA. The V and J ends lost 5 bases and 2 bases, in that order; junction bases with no gene match: 7. The DNA of the CDR3 is TGTGCCAGCAGCCCCGGGACAGGGCGGGCCTACGAGCAGTACTTC. It specifies CASSPGTGRAYEQYF.

V is TRBV25-1 and J is TRBJ1-4; 8 bases are shared with TRBD1. The CDR3 is 14 amino acids. The germline gives CDR1 MGHDK, CDR2 SYGVNS. V shed 6 bases and J 4 bases; nucleotides not matched to a gene: 4. This CDR3 is CASRDRGGNEKLFF. For the CDR3, the DNA is TGTGCCAGCAGAGACAGGGGAGGTAATGAAAAACTGTTTTTT.

This chain links TRBV12-5 with TRBJ2-3; D unclear. Germline CDR1 LGHNT, CDR2 FRNRAP. The CDR3 consists of 11 residues. V lost 6 bases, J lost 6 bases, and 7 bases lay in between. CDR3 DNA sequence: TGTGCTAGTGGACCGTCCGATACGCAGTATTTT. Translated: CASGPSDTQYF.

This clone appeared a few times. The chain employs TRBV5-1 and TRBJ1-2, with unresolved D. Germline V lookup: CDR1 SGHRS, CDR2 YFSETQ. V gave up 4 bases and J gave up 8 bases, with 15 bases separating them. This CDR3 is built from 13 residues. CDR3 nucleotide sequence: TGCGCCAGCAGCGATACCGGAATGGGAGGCTACACCTTC. Its translation is CASSDTGMGGYTF.

This chain links TRBV27 with TRBJ1-4; possible D gene TRBD1, 5 bases. V shed 6 bases and J shed 10 bases, with 12 bases lying between them. This CDR3 region has 12 residues. Germline V lookup: CDR1 MNHEY, CDR2 SMNVEV (reference sequence). For the CDR3, the DNA is TGTGCCAGCAGGGGGGAGGGCAGAAAACTGTTTTTT. This sequence encodes CASRGEGRKLFF.